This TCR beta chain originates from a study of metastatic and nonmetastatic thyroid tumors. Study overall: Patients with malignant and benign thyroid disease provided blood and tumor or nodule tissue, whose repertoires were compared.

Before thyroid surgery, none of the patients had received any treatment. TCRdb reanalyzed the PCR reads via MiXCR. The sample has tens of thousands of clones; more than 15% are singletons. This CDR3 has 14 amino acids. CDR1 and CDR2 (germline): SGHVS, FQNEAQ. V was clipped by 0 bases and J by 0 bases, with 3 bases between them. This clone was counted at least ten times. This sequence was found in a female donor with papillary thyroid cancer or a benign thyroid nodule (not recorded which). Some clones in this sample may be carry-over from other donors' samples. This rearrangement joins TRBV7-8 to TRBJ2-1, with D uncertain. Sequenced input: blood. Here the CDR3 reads CASSLASSYNEQFF. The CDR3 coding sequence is TGTGCCAGCAGCTTAGCAAGCTCCTACAATGAGCAGTTCTTC.